This T cell receptor (beta chain) was identified during a study of T cell responses to AZD1222 COVID-19 vaccine. The CDR3 is 12 amino acids. The germline gives CDR1 MGHRA, CDR2 YSYEKL. With 2 bases removed from V and 3 bases from J, the gap between germline ends came to 4 bases. Assay: immunoSEQ multiplex PCR; the TCRdb copy retains only in-frame clones and omits some. The data contain approximately 89,000 clones, around nine tenths of them singletons. This TCR was recovered from an adult who received the AZD1222 COVID-19 vaccine. The V and J genes are TRBV4-1 and TRBJ1-2; D not certain. The sample was peripheral blood, taken 28 days after the second AZD1222 dose. As DNA, the CDR3 is TGCGCCAGCAGCCAACCCGACTATGGCTACACCTTC. This gives the protein CASSQPDYGYTF.